The 13 T cell receptor beta chains below come from one sample, sequenced in a study of blood T cell repertoires in COVID-19. Assay used: immunoSEQ multiplex PCR; TCRdb lists only in-frame clones, some missing. This table holds some 390,000 clones, around 84% found once. Material for sequencing was peripheral blood. The origin of the receptors is a human donor in a cohort sampled during active COVID-19.

The chain has TRBV5-4 and TRBJ2-7; 16 bases line up with TRBD2. The V segment lost 4 bases and the J segment 5 bases; nucleotides outside the gene matches: 3. The CDR3 loop spans 15 amino acids. CDR1 and CDR2 (germline): SGHNT, YYREEE (reference sequence). This CDR3 is CASSRGLAGGNEQYF. The CDR3 coding sequence is TGTGCCAGCAGCAGGGGACTAGCGGGGGGGAACGAGCAGTACTTC. The whole variable domain, filled in from reference TRBV5-4 and TRBJ2-7, reads ETGVTQSPTHLIKTRGQQVTLRCSSQSGHNTVSWYQQALGQGPQFIFQYYREEENGRGNFPPRFSGLQFPNYSSELNVNALELDDSALYLCASSRGLAGGNEQYFGPGTRLTVT.

This chain joins TRBV19 and TRBJ2-5; perhaps TRBD1 as D (5 bases). The CDR3 sequence is 14 residues long. With 3 bases removed from V and 5 bases from J, the gap between germline ends came to 13 bases. CDR1 and CDR2 (germline): LNHDA, SQIVND (reference sequence). In nucleotides, the CDR3 is TGTGCCAGTAGTATGAGGTCTCCAGGGGAGACCCAGTACTTC. It encodes CASSMRSPGETQYF. Full variable domain (rest looked up from reference TRBV19 and TRBJ2-5): DGGITQSPKYLFRKEGQNVTLSCEQNLNHDAMYWYRQDPGQGLRLIYYSQIVNDFQKGDIAEGYSVSREKKESFPLTVTSAQKNPTAFYLCASSMRSPGETQYFGPGTRLLVL.

The V and J genes are TRBV5-1 and TRBJ2-7; 8 bases are shared with TRBD2. The J segment lost 3 bases and the V segment lost 3 bases, leaving 5 bases of the junction unmatched. The length of the CDR3 is 14 residues. The germline gives CDR1 SGHRS, CDR2 YFSETQ. CDR3 coding DNA: TGCGCCAGCAGCTCTTTCGGGACTAGCTACGAGCAGTACTTC. Amino acids: CASSSFGTSYEQYF. The variable domain in full, with the rest retrieved from reference TRBV5-1 and TRBJ2-7, is KAGVTQTPRYLIKTRGQQVTLSCSPISGHRSVSWYQQTPGQGLQFLFEYFSETQRNKGNFPGRFSGRQFSNSRSEMNVSTLELGDSALYLCASSSFGTSYEQYFGPGTRLTVT.

V is TRBV5-6 and J is TRBJ1-2; D may be TRBD1 (5 bases). The V gene's germline CDR1 is SGHDT and CDR2 YYEEEE. The CDR3 runs to 19 residues. Between the trimmed V and J ends, which lost 4 bases and 9 bases, there was a span of 34 bases. The CDR3, as DNA: TGTGCCAGCAGCCGTGGGGCCAGGGCGGGATGGTCAGGTACTAGGAGCTACACCTTC. This codes for CASSRGARAGWSGTRSYTF.

The gene calls are TRBV15 and TRBJ1-5, with TRBD1 matching 8 bases. Trimming took 2 bases from V and 5 from J; bases not matched to a gene: 11. The CDR3 has 17 residues. The germline CDR1 and CDR2 sequences are LNHNV and YYDKDF (reference sequence). CDR3 residues: CATSRPLTGERDQPQHF. In DNA form, the CDR3 reads TGTGCCACCAGCAGACCATTGACAGGGGAGAGGGATCAGCCCCAGCATTTT. Using reference TRBV15 and TRBJ1-5 for the parts outside the CDR3, the full variable domain is DAMVIQNPRYQVTQFGKPVTLSCSQTLNHNVMYWYQQKSSQAPKLLFHYYDKDFNNEADTPDNFQSRRPNTSFCFLDIRSPGLGDTAMYLCATSRPLTGERDQPQHFGDGTRLSIL.

The chain joins TRBV5-1 to TRBJ2-1, with D perhaps TRBD1 (6 bases). The V end lost 0 bases, the J end lost 6 bases, and 16 bases lay between the germline ends. Germline CDR1 and CDR2: SGHRS and YFSETQ. CDR3 length: 16 amino acids. The CDR3 is CASSLGGHPRVNEQFF. The CDR3 nucleotides are TGCGCCAGCAGCTTGGGGGGACACCCACGGGTCAATGAGCAGTTCTTC.

The chain uses TRBV28 and TRBJ2-7; the D is unclear. Trimming cost V 6 bases and J 2 bases, with 17 bases left between them. Germline V gene sequence: CDR1 MDHEN, CDR2 SYDVKM. The CDR3 has 15 residues. The CDR3 sequence is CASSHGYSAPYEQYF. Here the CDR3 DNA reads TGTGCCAGCAGCCACGGGTATTCCGCTCCCTACGAGCAGTACTTC.

CDR3 in amino acids: CASTGTADEAFF. CDR3 in DNA: TGTGCCAGCACCGGGACAGCTGACGAAGCTTTCTTT. The chain recombines TRBV18 with TRBJ1-1; 7 bases map to TRBD1. Per the germline V gene, CDR1 is KGHSH and CDR2 is LQKENI. With 8 bases clipped from V and 8 bases from J, the junction kept 8 bases outside the gene matches. This CDR3 spans 12 amino acids.

The chain joins TRBV19 to TRBJ1-4, with TRBD1 matching 7 bases. The germline gives CDR1 LNHDA, CDR2 SQIVND (reference sequence). CDR3 length: 18 residues. V was clipped by 0 bases and J by 3 bases; unmatched bases: 10. This CDR3 is CASSIDFRGNEPNEKLFF. CDR3 coding DNA: TGTGCCAGTAGTATAGACTTCAGGGGGAACGAACCTAATGAAAAACTGTTTTTT.

The chain couples TRBV6-5 to TRBJ1-5, with 8 bases that match TRBD1. Germline loops: CDR1 MNHEY, CDR2 SVGAGI. The ends lost 6 bases at V and 13 bases at J; junction bases unmatched: 17. The CDR3 runs to 15 residues. The CDR3 bases are TGTGCCAGCAGGTACGACAGGGGACCTTTACCGACTCAGCATTTT. Its translation: CASRYDRGPLPTQHF.

V gene TRBV6-2 or TRBV6-3 combines with J gene TRBJ2-1; TRBD2 is a possible D gene (6 bases). Germline CDR1 is MNHEY and CDR2 is SVGEGT. The CDR3 has 15 residues. Trimming removed 2 bases at V and 7 bases at J, with 15 bases between. The CDR3 bases are TGTGCCAGCAGTTACGGAGGGTCTGAATCTAATGAGCAGTTCTTC. It codes for CASSYGGSESNEQFF.

The J gene is TRBJ1-2, the V gene TRBV24-1, with a tentative D call TRBD1 (6 bases). V lost 7 bases and J 0 bases, leaving 11 bases between the germline ends. The CDR3 runs 14 residues. CDR1 is KGHDR, CDR2 SFDVKD, per germline. DNA of the CDR3: TGTGCCACCAGCTCAGGGGATGCTAACTATGGCTACACCTTC. Translation gives CATSSGDANYGYTF.

This chain connects TRBV29-1 to TRBJ2-2, with 8 bases identical to TRBD1. Germline CDR1 is SQVTM and CDR2 is ANQGSEA. J lost 4 bases, V lost 7 bases, and 5 bases had no gene match. The CDR3 runs 13 residues. Here the CDR3 reads CSGGQELTGELFF. CDR3 DNA sequence: TGCAGCGGGGGACAGGAGCTCACCGGGGAGCTGTTTTTT.